This T cell receptor beta chain is from a study of memory CD4+ T cells and cytomegalovirus serostatus (dated by TCRdb to the late 2010s). At the level of the whole study: The cohort comprised around 35 healthy Belgian adults, 9 CMV seropositive and 24 CMV seronegative. To replicate a published TCR-based CMV serostatus classifier, the researchers sequenced the CD4+ memory TCRbeta repertoires of a Belgian cohort whose cytomegalovirus serostatus was known.

Genomic DNA was extracted from sorted cells with the Quick-DNA Microprep Kit. Amplification of TCRbeta DNA was done with the immunoSEQ hsTCRbeta kit, following the protocol from the manufacturer. TCRbeta libraries were sequenced on an Illumina MiSeq instrument. Per the source publication's procedure: Once out-of-frame sequences had been removed, about 2,000,000 distinct TCRbeta sequences were left, which works out to an average of around 73,000 per individual. Each individual was scored by the count of about 150 previously reported CMV-associated TCRbeta sequences and the total productive distinct TCRbeta count. A beta-binomial model was reimplemented in Python, and scikit-learn random forests with default parameters were trained on data from the US cohort. Classifier performance on the Belgian cohort was reported as the median AUC with percentile confidence intervals calculated over 10,000 bootstrap iterations. Entries here come from immuneACCESS through TCRdb and include only in-frame sequences with V and J called. Some clones fail to appear in such tables; in the studies checked, an unresolved V gene covers under half of the shortfall, and the cause of the remainder is unknown. V and J calls and clone size are those listed in that table; D and trimming were worked out from the DNA. The sample yields 45,000 or so clones; approximately 80% were counted once. 0.9% to 1.2% of the sample belongs to the ten largest clones.

As regards this clone: No antigen is known for it. No base qualities exist here, and no much larger clone lies one base off it.

A FACSAria II was used to sort memory CD4+ T cells, defined as single viable CD3+CD4+CD8-CD45RO+ cells. To determine CMV serostatus, a Roche Elecsys assay was used that detects serum IgG against CMV pp150, pp28, p38 and p52. After the samples were thawed, total CD4+ T cells were enriched through positive selection using CD4 magnetic microbeads. The samples came from a different study that was designed specifically to examine the CD4+ T cell memory repertoire. Peripheral blood mononuclear cells were isolated and cryopreserved according to standard operating procedures, and serum was stored at -80 degrees C. The staining used CD3-PerCP (BW264/56), CD4-APC (RPA-T4), CD45RO-PE (UCHT1) and CD8-Pacific Orange (3B5) antibodies, and Sytox blue was used to exclude non-viable cells. The study at large found these results: For predicting CMV serostatus, the median bootstrapped AUC was roughly 0.95 using the original framework and approximately 0.9 using a US-trained random forest. Only CD4+CD45RO+ memory cells were sequenced, unlike the original study, which covered naive and memory CD4+ and CD8+ populations. The results were read as suggesting that the CMV-associated TCR signature is, for the most part, present in the CD4+ memory repertoire. Among the 150 to 200 previously reported CMV-associated TCRbeta sequences, some 69 showed up in the CD4+ memory repertoires, with each one found in between one and five individuals. On the Belgian cohort, the classifier based on the original framework reached a median bootstrapped AUC of nearly 0.96, with a 95% CI of 0.76-1.00.

The germline V gene specifies SGHRS as CDR1 and YFSETQ as CDR2. V was cut back by 0 bases and J by 8 bases, leaving a gap of 12 bases between them. The CDR3 numbers 14 residues from cysteine through phenylalanine. The DNA shown is the 42-base CDR3, in frame from base 1. Sequencing was done on a sample of memory CD4+ T cells from blood. This clonotype was obtained from an adult in good health and CMV-seronegative. In this chain, TRBV5-1 is recombined with TRBJ2-1; D gene: possibly TRBD2, on 5 matching bases. DNA sequence: TGCGCCAGCAGCTTGGCCGGGGAGTTCGATGAGCAGTTCTTC. This encodes CASSLAGEFDEQFF.